This T cell receptor beta chain came from a study of identical twins. Study-wide findings and caveats: Memory repertoires lacked the insertion deficit that abundant cord blood beta clonotypes showed.

With no exceptions, donors were healthy Caucasians. A universal primer site was created by template switching, with the cDNA bearing unique molecular identifiers. TCRdb re-called the 5' RACE reads with MiXCR, one entry per CDR3 protein. The sample carries 450,000 to 650,000 distinct CDR3 sequences, 9% to 10% recorded once. Of note for this clonotype: The antigen remains unidentified.

The data were also submitted as part of a second study, on yellow fever vaccine responses in identical twins.

The sequence was collected from a woman between 18 and 30 years old in good health. Sequencing was carried out using PBMCs.

The CDR3 region is CASSLGTQVNNEQYF. The DNA for the CDR3 is TGTGCCAGCAGCTTAGGGACTCAAGTCAATAACGAGCAGTACTTC. The V call is TRBV7-9, the J call TRBJ2-7, with TRBD2 as a possible D gene (5 bases). Germline V CDR1 and CDR2: SEHNR, FQNEAQ (reference sequence). V shed 1 base and J shed 5 bases, with 15 bases lying between them. The CDR3 length is 15 residues.